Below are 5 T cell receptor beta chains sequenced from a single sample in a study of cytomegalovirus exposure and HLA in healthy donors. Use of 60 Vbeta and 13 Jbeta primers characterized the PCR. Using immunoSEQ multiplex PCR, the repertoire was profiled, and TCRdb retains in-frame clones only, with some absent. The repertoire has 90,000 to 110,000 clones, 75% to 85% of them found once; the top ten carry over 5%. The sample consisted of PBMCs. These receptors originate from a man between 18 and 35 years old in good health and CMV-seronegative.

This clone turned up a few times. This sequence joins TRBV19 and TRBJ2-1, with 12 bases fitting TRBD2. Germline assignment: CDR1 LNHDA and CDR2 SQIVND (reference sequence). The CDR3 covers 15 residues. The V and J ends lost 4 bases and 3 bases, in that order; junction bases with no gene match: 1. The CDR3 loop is CASSTLAGGYNEQFF. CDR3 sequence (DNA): TGTGCCAGTAGTACACTAGCGGGAGGCTACAATGAGCAGTTCTTC.

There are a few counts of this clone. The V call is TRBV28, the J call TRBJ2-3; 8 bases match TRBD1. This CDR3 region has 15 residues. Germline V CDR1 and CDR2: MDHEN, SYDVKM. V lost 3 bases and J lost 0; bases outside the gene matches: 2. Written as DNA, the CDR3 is TGTGCCAGCAGTTTGAACAGGGGGAGCACAGATACGCAGTATTTT. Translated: CASSLNRGSTDTQYF. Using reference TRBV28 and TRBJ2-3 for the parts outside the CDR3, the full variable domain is DVKVTQSSRYLVKRTGEKVFLECVQDMDHENMFWYRQDPGLGLRLIYFSYDVKMKEKGDIPEGYSVSREKKERFSLILESASTNQTSMYLCASSLNRGSTDTQYFGPGTRLTVL.

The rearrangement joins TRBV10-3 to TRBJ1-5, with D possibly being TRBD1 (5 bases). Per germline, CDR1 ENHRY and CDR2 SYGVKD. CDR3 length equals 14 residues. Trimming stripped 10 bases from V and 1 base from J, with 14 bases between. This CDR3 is CATTRQKSNQPQHF. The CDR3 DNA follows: TGTGCCACTACAAGACAGAAAAGCAATCAGCCCCAGCATTTT.

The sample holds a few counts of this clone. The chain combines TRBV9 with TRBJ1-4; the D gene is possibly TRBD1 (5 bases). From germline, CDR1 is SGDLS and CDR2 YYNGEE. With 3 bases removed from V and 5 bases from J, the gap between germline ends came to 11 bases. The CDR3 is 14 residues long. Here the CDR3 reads CASSATGPNEKLFF. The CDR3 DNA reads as TGTGCCAGCAGCGCTACAGGTCCAAATGAAAAACTGTTTTTT.

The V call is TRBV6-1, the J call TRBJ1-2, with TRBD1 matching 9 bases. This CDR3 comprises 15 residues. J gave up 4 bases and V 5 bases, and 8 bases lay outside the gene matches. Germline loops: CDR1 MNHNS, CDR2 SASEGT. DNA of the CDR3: TGTGCCAGCAGTTCCCCGGACAGGGGAACCTATGGCTACACCTTC. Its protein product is CASSSPDRGTYGYTF.